The T cell receptor beta chain under discussion was sequenced for a study of tumor-infiltrating lymphocytes in primary liver carcinoma. The wider study: All patients had surgically resected primary liver carcinoma. Among the tumors, stages were T1-T3 N0M0 and sizes roughly 4 to 10 cm.

The CDR3 extends over 13 amino acids. Germline CDR1 and CDR2: SGHNT and YENEEA. The J segment lost 6 bases and the V segment lost 3 bases, leaving 4 bases of the junction unmatched. Making TCR beta cDNA involved around 510 ng total RNA and a constant-region primer. Libraries for TCR beta were built through three nested multiplex PCR rounds, which together made up a slightly modified ARM-PCR procedure. The first two PCR rounds used TRBV1-TRBV30 primers with a Cbeta primer, about 9 cycles each. TCRdb re-called the multiplex PCR reads with MiXCR, one entry per CDR3 protein. The table records 190,000 or so distinct CDR3 sequences, less than 70% of them present only once. Blood RNA originated from unsorted whole blood, with germline DNA additionally extracted.

V and J are TRBV11-3 and TRBJ2-7; 8 positions agree with TRBD2. Sequencing was performed on peripheral blood. This sequence was found in a woman aged 60-70 years with primary liver carcinoma and hepatitis B virus infection. In nucleotides, the CDR3 is TGTGCCAGCAGCTTTCGGGAGGGCTCCGAGCAGTACTTC. Amino acids: CASSFREGSEQYF. The full variable domain, with the rest looked up from reference TRBV11-3 and TRBJ2-7, is EAGVVQSPRYKIIEKKQPVAFWCNPISGHNTLYWYLQNLGQGPELLIRYENEEAVDDSQLPKDRFSAERLKGVDSTLKIQPAELGDSAVYLCASSFREGSEQYFGPGTRLTVT.